This T cell receptor (beta chain) was sequenced for a study of T cell responses to AZD1222 COVID-19 vaccine. Overall study results and limits: White British people made up most donors, females outnumbered males, and clonal diversity was possibly underestimated.

Measured with immunoSEQ multiplex PCR; TCRdb has only the in-frame clones, and not every one. The data contain over 130,000 clones, over 85% of them seen just once; the ten biggest clones take up about 5%. About this clone: The antigen remains undetermined.

This TCR came from an adult in good health. Sample: peripheral blood, taken on day 0 of AZD1222 vaccination.

The CDR3 reads CASSHPGQGAEAFF. The CDR3 DNA reads TGCGCCAGCAGCCACCCAGGACAGGGCGCTGAAGCTTTCTTT. This chain connects TRBV4-1 to TRBJ1-1; 8 bases agree with TRBD1. This CDR3 is 14 amino acids long. V was clipped by 3 bases and J by 6 bases; unmatched bases: 6. Germline CDR1 MGHRA, CDR2 YSYEKL.